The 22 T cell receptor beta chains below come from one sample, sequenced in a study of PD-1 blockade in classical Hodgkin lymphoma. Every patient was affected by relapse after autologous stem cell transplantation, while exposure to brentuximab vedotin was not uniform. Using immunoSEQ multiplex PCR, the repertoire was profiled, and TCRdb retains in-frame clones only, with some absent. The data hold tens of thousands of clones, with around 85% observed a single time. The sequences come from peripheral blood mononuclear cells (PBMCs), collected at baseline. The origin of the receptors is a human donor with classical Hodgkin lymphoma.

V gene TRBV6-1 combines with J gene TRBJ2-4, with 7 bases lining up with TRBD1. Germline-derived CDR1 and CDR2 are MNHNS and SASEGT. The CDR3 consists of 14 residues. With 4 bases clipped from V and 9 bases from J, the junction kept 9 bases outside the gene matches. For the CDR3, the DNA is TGTGCCAGCAGTGTAGAAGGGGGCGGAGGCATTCAGTACTTC. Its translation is CASSVEGGGGIQYF.

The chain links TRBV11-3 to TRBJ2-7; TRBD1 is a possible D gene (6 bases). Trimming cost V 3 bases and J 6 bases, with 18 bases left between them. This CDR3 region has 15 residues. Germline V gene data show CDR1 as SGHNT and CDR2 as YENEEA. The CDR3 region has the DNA TGTGCCAGCAGCTTTCTGATGACAGGCCCGGGCGAGCAGTACTTC. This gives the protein CASSFLMTGPGEQYF.

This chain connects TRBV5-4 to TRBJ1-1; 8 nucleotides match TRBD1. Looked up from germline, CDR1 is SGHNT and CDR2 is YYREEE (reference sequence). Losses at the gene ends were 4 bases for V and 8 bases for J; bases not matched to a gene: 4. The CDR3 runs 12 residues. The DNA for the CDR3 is TGTGCCAGCAGCATCCGACAGGGGGAAGCTTTCTTT. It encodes CASSIRQGEAFF.

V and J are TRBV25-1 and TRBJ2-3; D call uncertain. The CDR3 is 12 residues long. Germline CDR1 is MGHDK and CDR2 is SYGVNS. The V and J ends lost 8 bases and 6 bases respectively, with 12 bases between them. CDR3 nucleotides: TGTGCCAGCGCCCCCATAGGGGATACGCAGTATTTT. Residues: CASAPIGDTQYF.

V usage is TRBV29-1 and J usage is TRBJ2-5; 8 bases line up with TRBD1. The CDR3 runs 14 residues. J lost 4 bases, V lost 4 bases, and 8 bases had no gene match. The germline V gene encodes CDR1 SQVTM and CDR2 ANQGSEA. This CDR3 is CSVGTGNVGETQYF. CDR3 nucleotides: TGCAGCGTTGGGACAGGGAATGTTGGAGAGACCCAGTACTTC.

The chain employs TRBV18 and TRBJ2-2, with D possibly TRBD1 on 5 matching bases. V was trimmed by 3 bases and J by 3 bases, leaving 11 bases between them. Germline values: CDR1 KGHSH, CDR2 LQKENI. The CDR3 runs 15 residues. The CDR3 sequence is CASSPLQEYTGELFF. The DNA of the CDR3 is TGTGCCAGCTCACCGCTACAGGAATACACCGGGGAGCTGTTTTTT.

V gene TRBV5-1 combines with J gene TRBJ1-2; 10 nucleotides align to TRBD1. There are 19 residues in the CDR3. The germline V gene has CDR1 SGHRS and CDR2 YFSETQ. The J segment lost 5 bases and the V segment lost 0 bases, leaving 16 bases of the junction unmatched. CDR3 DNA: TGCGCCAGCAGCTTGGAGACAGGGGGCCGCCGTGATAACGTTTATGGCTACACCTTC. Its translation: CASSLETGGRRDNVYGYTF.

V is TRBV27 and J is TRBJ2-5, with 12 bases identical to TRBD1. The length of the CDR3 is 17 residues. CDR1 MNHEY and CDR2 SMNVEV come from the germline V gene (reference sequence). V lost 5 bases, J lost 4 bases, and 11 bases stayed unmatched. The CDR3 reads CASSPPPGTGGRETQYF. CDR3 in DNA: TGTGCCAGCAGTCCTCCCCCGGGGACAGGGGGCCGAGAGACCCAGTACTTC.

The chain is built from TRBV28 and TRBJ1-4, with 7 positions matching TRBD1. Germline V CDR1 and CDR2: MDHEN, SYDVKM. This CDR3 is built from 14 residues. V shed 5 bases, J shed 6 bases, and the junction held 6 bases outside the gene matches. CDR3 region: CASSETGSDEKLFF. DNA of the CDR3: TGTGCCAGCAGTGAGACAGGGAGTGATGAAAAACTGTTTTTT.

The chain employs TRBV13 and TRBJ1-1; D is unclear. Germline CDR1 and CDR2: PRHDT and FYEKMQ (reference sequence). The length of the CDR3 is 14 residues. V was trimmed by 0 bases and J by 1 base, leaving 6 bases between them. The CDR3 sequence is CASSLGRSNTEAFF. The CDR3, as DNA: TGTGCCAGCAGCTTAGGGCGGTCGAACACTGAAGCTTTCTTT.

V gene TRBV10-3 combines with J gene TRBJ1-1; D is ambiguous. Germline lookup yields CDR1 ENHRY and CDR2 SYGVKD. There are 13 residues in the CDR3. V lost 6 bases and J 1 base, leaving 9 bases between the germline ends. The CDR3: CAIRVDANTEAFF. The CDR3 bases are TGTGCCATCAGAGTCGACGCGAACACTGAAGCTTTCTTT.

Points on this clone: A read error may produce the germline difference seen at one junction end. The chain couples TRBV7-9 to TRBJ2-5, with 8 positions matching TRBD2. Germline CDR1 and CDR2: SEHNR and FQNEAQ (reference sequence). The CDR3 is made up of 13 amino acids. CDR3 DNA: TGTGCCAGCAGGTTAGCGGGAAGAGAGACCCAGTACTTC. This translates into CASRLAGRETQYF.

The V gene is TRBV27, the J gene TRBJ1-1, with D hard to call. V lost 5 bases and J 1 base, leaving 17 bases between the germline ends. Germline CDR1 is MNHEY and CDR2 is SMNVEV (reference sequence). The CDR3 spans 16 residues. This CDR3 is CASSPRPKFQNTEAFF. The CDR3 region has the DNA TGTGCCAGCAGTCCCCGGCCTAAGTTCCAGAACACTGAAGCTTTCTTT.

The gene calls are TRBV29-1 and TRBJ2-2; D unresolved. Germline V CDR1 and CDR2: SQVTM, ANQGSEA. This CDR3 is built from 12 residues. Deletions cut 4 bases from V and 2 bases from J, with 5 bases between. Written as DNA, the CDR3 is TGCAGCGTTGGTGTTAACACCGGGGAGCTGTTTTTT. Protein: CSVGVNTGELFF.

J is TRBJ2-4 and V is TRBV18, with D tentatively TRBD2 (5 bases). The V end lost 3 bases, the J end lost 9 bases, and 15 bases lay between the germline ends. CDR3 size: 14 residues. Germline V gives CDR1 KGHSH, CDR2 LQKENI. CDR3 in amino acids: CASSPQRVEGIQYF. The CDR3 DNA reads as TGTGCCAGCTCACCTCAGAGGGTAGAGGGCATTCAGTACTTC.

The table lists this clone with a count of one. The CDR3 nucleotides read TGTGCCAGCGTGAGCCAGGGTATTATCCACGAGCAGTACTTC. Its translation: CASVSQGIIHEQYF. The J gene is TRBJ2-7, the V gene TRBV7-8; D may be TRBD1 (5 bases). Trimming took 8 bases from V and 5 from J, leaving 19 bases between them. The V gene's germline CDR1 is SGHVS and CDR2 FQNEAQ. This CDR3 spans 14 amino acids. Using reference TRBV7-8 and TRBJ2-7 for the parts outside the CDR3, the full variable domain is GAGVSQSPRYKVAKRGQDVALRCDPISGHVSLFWYQQALGQGPEFLTYFQNEAQLDKSGLPSDRFFAERPEGSVSTLKIQRTQQEDSAVYLCASVSQGIIHEQYFGPGTRLTVT.

CDR3 nucleotides: TGTGCCAGCAGTTTAGACAGGGCAAATCAGCCCCAGCATTTT. Translation: CASSLDRANQPQHF. This chain joins TRBV2 and TRBJ1-5, with 7 bases aligning to TRBD1. The CDR3 loop spans 14 amino acids. Trimming at V came to 5 bases and at J to 4 bases, leaving 5 bases not matched to a gene. The germline gives CDR1 SNHLY, CDR2 FYNNEI.

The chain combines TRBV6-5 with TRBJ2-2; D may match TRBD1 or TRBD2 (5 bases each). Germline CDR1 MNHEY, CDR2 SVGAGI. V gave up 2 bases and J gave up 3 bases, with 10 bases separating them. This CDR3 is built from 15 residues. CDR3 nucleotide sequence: TGTGCCAGCAGTTACGAGGGGCCTTACACCGGGGAGCTGTTTTTT. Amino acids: CASSYEGPYTGELFF.

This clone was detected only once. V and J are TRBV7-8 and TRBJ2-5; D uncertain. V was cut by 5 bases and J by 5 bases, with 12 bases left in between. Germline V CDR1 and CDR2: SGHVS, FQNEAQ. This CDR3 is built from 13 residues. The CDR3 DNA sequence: TGTGCCAGCAGCCACCCCGGTCACGAGACCCAGTACTTC. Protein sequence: CASSHPGHETQYF.

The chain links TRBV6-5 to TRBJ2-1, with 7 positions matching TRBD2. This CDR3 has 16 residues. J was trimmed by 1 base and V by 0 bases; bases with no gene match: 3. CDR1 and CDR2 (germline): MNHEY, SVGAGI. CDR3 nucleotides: TGTGCCAGCAGTTACTCTCTTAGCGGGTCCTACAATGAGCAGTTCTTC. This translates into CASSYSLSGSYNEQFF.

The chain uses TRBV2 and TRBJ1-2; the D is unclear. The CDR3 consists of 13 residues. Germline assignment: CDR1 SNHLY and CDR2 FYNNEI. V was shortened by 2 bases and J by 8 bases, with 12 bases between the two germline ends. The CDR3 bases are TGTGCCAGCAGTGAACCCAGGCTTGACGGCTACACCTTC. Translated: CASSEPRLDGYTF.

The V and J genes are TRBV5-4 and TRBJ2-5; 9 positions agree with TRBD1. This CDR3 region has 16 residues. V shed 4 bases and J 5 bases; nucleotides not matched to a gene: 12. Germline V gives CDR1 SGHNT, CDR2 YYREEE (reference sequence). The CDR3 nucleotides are TGTGCCAGCAGCATGGGTGGGGGACAGGGAAGGGAGACCCAGTACTTC. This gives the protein CASSMGGGQGRETQYF.